This TCR beta chain derives from a study of PD-1 blockade in classical Hodgkin lymphoma (dated by TCRdb to 2020 to 2021). About the study as a whole: Nivolumab dosing was 3 mg/kg intravenously every 2 weeks, continuing until either disease progression or unacceptable toxicity. The study used TCR beta sequencing and CyTOF to define a peripheral blood immune signature of response to PD-1 blockade in classical Hodgkin lymphoma. General findings and caveats noted by the study authors: Baseline TCR diversity was reported to be lower in newly diagnosed patients than in healthy donors, and even lower in relapsed/refractory patients. Patients starting nivolumab less than 1 year after ASCT had lower diversity and were excluded from later analyses to avoid confounding by immune reconstitution. The study covered only a single clinical trial cohort, and the causes of the repertoire differences, possibly disease activity or prior therapy, were still not defined. Among trial patients, those achieving complete response had baseline diversity similar to that of newly diagnosed patients, while diversity was significantly lower in partial responders and progressors. CD4+ but not CD8+ TCR diversity rose significantly by C4D1 (p=0.0027 vs p=0.16), most apparent in complete responders (p=0.02).

The CDR1 and CDR2 encoded by the germline V gene are SGHVS and FQNEAQ. The CDR3, from cysteine to phenylalanine, totals 15 residues. Of the read, only the CDR3 DNA is kept; its 45 bases are in frame from base 1. Cut back by 1 base and 7 bases, the V and J ends lie 14 bases apart. Genomic DNA was extracted with the Qiagen DNeasy kit from unsorted PBMCs and from negatively selected CD4+ and CD8+ fractions. Amplification of TCR beta CDR3 regions was done by immunoSEQ multiplex PCR with primers that anneal to V and J segments. A synthetic immune receptor repertoire was used to minimize amplification bias, and any remaining bias was removed computationally after sequencing. The original pipeline was this. Repertoire diversity was quantified as the Shannon entropy index using custom Python scripts. Unsorted, CD4+ and CD8+ repertoires were analyzed separately, except in combined analyses where CD4+ and CD8+ sequences were merged in silico. Clonal expansion was defined as at least a 2-fold frequency increase after treatment relative to C1D1, with a pseudocount of 0.5 for undetected baseline clones. Singleton clones were defined as clones with 0 or 1 copy at C1D1, and non-singleton clones were defined as clones with 2 or more copies. Clones expanded in unsorted samples were assigned a CD4+, CD8+ or unknown annotation through matching of protein sequences in sorted samples from the same patient. Wilcoxon tests were applied to paired samples to test diversity changes from C1D1 to C4D1. Entries here come from immuneACCESS through TCRdb and include only in-frame sequences with V and J called. Some clones fail to appear in such tables; in the studies checked, an unresolved V gene covers under half of the shortfall, and the cause of the remainder is unknown. V and J calls and clone size are given by that table; D and trimming were obtained from the DNA. Here the sample has tens of thousands of clones; over 75% occur a single time. The ten biggest clones cover less than 10% of the sample.

The time point tag for this specimen amounts to: cycle 4 day 1 (C4D1), after 5 to 7 weeks of nivolumab. Every trial patient had relapsed after autologous stem cell transplantation, and cohorts A, B and C differed in prior brentuximab vedotin exposure. The trial cohort comprised 60 or so patients with relapsed/refractory classical Hodgkin lymphoma whose best overall responses were complete response, partial response or progressive disease. Single-agent nivolumab was administered to trial patients in the multi-cohort phase II CheckMate 205 trial. An independent review committee assessed best overall response using the 2007 International Working Group response criteria. PBMCs from the trial were collected at three points: immediately before nivolumab initiation (C1D1), and during therapy at cycle 2 day 1 and cycle 4 day 1. Peripheral blood was collected in 8 mL Vacutainer Cell Preparation Tubes, from which PBMCs were isolated by centrifugation and then cryopreserved.

This clone was recorded only once. The antigen it binds to is not known. No clone much larger than this one lies a single base away; base qualities are absent. This clonotype was obtained from a human donor with classical Hodgkin lymphoma. The sequencing used peripheral blood mononuclear cells (PBMCs), collected before the fourth cycle of nivolumab. The receptor chain draws on TRBV7-8 and TRBJ2-1; the D gene is perhaps TRBD1, from 6 matching bases. The CDR3 region has the sequence CASSLGGGVGNEQFF. The sequenced DNA is TGTGCCAGCAGCTTAGGAGGGGGAGTGGGAAATGAGCAGTTCTTC.